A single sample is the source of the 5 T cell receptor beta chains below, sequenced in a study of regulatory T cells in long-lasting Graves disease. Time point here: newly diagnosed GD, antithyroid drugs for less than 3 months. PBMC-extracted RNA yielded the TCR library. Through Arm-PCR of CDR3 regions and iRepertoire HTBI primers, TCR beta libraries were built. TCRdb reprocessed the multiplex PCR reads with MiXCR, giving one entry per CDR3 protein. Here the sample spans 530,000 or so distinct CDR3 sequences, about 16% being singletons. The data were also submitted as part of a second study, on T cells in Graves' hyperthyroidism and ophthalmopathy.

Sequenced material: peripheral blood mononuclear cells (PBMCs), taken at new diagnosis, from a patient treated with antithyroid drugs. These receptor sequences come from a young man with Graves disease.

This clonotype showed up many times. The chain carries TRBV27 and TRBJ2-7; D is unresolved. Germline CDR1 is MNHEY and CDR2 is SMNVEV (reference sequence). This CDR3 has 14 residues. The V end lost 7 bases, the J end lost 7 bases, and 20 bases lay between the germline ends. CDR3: CASTLNMGAREQYF. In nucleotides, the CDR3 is TGTGCCAGCACCCTAAATATGGGCGCGAGAGAGCAGTACTTC.

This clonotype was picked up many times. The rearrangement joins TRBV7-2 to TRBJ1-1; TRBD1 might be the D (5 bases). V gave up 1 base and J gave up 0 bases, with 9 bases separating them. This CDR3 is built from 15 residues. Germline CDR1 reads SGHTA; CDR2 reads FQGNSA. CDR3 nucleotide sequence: TGTGCCAGCAGCTTAGAGGGGTCCATGAACACTGAAGCTTTCTTT. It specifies CASSLEGSMNTEAFF.

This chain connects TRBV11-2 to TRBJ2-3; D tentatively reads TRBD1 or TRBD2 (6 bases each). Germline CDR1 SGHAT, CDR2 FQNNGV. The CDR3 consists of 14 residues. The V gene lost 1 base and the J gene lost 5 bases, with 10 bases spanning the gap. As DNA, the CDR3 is TGTGCCAGCAGCTTAGGGGGGCGGGGAGATACGCAGTATTTT. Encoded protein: CASSLGGRGDTQYF.

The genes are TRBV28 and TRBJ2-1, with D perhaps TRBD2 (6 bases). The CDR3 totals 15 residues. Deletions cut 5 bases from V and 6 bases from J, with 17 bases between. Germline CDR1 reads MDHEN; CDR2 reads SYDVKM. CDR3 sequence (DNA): TGTGCCAGCAGTCCCCCCCCGGGAGCCCCCAATGAGCAGTTCTTC. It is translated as CASSPPPGAPNEQFF. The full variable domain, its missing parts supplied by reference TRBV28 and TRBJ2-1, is DVKVTQSSRYLVKRTGEKVFLECVQDMDHENMFWYRQDPGLGLRLIYFSYDVKMKEKGDIPEGYSVSREKKERFSLILESASTNQTSMYLCASSPPPGAPNEQFFGPGTRLTVL.

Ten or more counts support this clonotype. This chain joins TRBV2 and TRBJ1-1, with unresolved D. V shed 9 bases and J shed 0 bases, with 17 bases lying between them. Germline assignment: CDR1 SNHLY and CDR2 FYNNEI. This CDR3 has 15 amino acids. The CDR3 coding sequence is TGTGCCAGTATAATCACTCGTAGAGTGAACACTGAAGCTTTCTTT. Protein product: CASIITRRVNTEAFF.